The sequence of this T cell receptor beta chain was determined in a study of shared T cell receptors in the human thymus. In germline, CDR1 is MNHNS, CDR2 SASEGT. The CDR3 runs to 18 residues. Trimming removed 2 bases at V and 5 bases at J, with 25 bases between. Assay used: immunoSEQ multiplex PCR; TCRdb lists only in-frame clones, some missing. The sample carries approximately 660,000 clones, approximately 87% recorded once. This sample also belongs to another study, concerning human thymus T cells. This second report adds: Healthy Finnish infants undergoing corrective surgery for congenital heart defects were used as donors. The source of the thymus tissue was resections taken during corrective heart surgery. Thymic and blood repertoires appeared to show biased V and J gene usage. Highly overlapping thymic repertoires in unrelated individuals were reported by related research.

Source material: thymocytes. This sequence was found in a boy in the first two years of life with a congenital heart defect. This chain links TRBV6-1 with TRBJ2-7; a possible D gene is TRBD2 (5 bases). CDR3 sequence: CASSEIPGSRNESNEQYF. Written as DNA, the CDR3 is TGTGCCAGCAGTGAAATTCCGGGAAGTCGTAACGAGAGCAACGAGCAGTACTTC.